This T cell receptor beta chain was recorded in a study of T cells after posttransplantation cyclophosphamide. Findings and caveats of the study: Blood and skin or GI T cell repertoires showed limited TRB overlap. Later post-transplant blood repertoires were often dominated by donor CD8+ memory clones. Recipient CMV seropositivity and CMV reactivation strongly tracked TRB clonality.

Libraries were prepared by immunoSEQ multiplex PCR; TCRdb keeps only in-frame clonotypes and omits some of them. The data show around 10,000 clones, with roughly 98% seen just once and around 0.25% held by the top ten. The naive gate required viable CD3+CD4+ or CD3+CD8+ cells with CCR7+CD45RA+CD45RO-CD95-CD27+CD28+ phenotype. This related bone marrow graft donor gave peripheral blood on the day of marrow donation. In the case of this clone: Its antigen is undetermined.

With 6 bases clipped from V and 4 bases from J, the junction kept 10 bases outside the gene matches. Germline V CDR1 and CDR2: MNHEY, SMNVEV (reference sequence). The CDR3 sequence is 15 residues long. The sample was naive CD4+ T cells sorted from PBMCs. The genes are TRBV27 and TRBJ1-2, with 8 positions matching TRBD1. This receptor was obtained from a woman aged 55-75 years in good health, CMV-negative, and a related stem cell transplant donor. The CDR3 nucleotides are TGTGCCAGCAGGTTAACAGGGGGGAGTGGCTATGGCTACACCTTC. Protein sequence: CASRLTGGSGYGYTF.